The 2 T cell receptor beta chains listed next were all sequenced from one sample in a study of molecular identifiers for immune sequencing clone quantification. Using its own MiXCR run on the PCR reads, TCRdb lists one record per CDR3 protein. This table has some 680,000 distinct CDR3 sequences, over 25% appearing once. The sample consisted of naive CD8+ T cells from blood, with Jurkat cell RNA spiked in. Subset given: FACS-sorted CD8+CD4-CCR7+CD45RA+ naive T cells. Receptor source: a human donor in good health. Some libraries in this study had Jurkat cell RNA spiked in.

This clonotype turned up a few times. V is TRBV4-3 and J is TRBJ2-7, with 10 bases fitting TRBD1. From germline, CDR1 is LGHNA and CDR2 YSLEER. CDR3 length: 16 residues. V lost 3 bases to trimming and J lost 0 bases; unmatched junction nucleotides: 5. As DNA, the CDR3 is TGCGCCAGCAGCCAGGACAGACAGGGGGCCTCCTACGAGCAGTACTTC. The encoded protein is CASSQDRQGASYEQYF.

Ten or more counts support this clonotype. The chain is built from TRBV5-1 and TRBJ2-3; TRBD2 agrees at 10 bases. Germline V gene sequence: CDR1 SGHRS, CDR2 YFSETQ. CDR3 length: 18 residues. With V trimmed by 1 base and J by 2 bases, 10 bases remained unmatched. The CDR3 sequence: CASSLFGASGSFTDTQYF. The CDR3 nucleotides are TGCGCCAGCAGCTTGTTCGGGGCTAGCGGGAGCTTCACAGATACGCAGTATTTT.